This T cell receptor (beta chain) derives from a study of shared clonotypes between healthy human individuals. Study at large: Sampling drew on donors who were a couple of women and a few men aged 18 to 49.

Subsets obtained from CD4+ cells comprised CD45RA+ naive and CD45RA-negative memory cells. Broader study findings: Genetic and exposure-history diversity was limited by the few donors.

TCRdb's copy holds only in-frame clones and misses some; the assay was immunoSEQ multiplex PCR. The table shows about 1 million clones, with approximately 78% occurring only once. With regard to this clone: Its cognate antigen is unknown.

This clonotype originated in a man aged 18 to 35 in good health. Some clones in this sample may be carry-over from other donors' samples. Sequencing input: memory CD4+ T cells from PBMCs. Noted subset: CD45RA-negative fraction.

DNA for the CDR3: TGTGCCAGCAGTACTTCAGCACAGGGCCGTTCCTACGAGCAGTACTTC. As protein: CASSTSAQGRSYEQYF. The chain links TRBV28 to TRBJ2-7, with D maybe TRBD1 (6 bases). The germline V gene has CDR1 MDHEN and CDR2 SYDVKM. The CDR3 has 16 amino acids. V lost 5 bases, J lost 1 base, and 18 bases lay in between.